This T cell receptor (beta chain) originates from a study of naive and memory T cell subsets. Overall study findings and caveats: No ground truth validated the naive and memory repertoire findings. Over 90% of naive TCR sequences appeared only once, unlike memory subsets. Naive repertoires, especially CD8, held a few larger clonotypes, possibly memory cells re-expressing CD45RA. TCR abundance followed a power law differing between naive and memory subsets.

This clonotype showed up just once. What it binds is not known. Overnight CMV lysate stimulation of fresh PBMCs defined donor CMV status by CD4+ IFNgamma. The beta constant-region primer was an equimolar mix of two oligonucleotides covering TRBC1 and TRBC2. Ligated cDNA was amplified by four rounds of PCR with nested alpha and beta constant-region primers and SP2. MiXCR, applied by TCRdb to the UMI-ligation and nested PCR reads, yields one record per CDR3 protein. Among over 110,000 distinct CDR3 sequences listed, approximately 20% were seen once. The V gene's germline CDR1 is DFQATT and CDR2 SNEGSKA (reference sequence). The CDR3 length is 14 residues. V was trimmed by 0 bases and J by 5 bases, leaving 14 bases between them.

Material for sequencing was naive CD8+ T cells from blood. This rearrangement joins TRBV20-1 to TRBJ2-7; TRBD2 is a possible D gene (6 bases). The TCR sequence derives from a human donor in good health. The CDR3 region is CSARDRAGGDEQYF. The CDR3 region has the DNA TGCAGTGCTAGAGATCGGGCAGGCGGGGACGAGCAGTACTTC.